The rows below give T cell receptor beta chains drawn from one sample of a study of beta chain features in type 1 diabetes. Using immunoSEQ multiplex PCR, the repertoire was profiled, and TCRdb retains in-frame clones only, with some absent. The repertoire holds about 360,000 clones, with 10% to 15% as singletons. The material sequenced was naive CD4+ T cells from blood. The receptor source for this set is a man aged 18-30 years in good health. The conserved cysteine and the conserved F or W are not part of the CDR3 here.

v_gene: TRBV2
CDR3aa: ASREFTGGSGEQY

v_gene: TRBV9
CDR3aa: ASSVYGSGELQYNEQF

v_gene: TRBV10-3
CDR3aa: AISADRPPRWNEQF

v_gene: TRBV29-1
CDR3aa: SVVPLNTEAF

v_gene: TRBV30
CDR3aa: AWSVSTANEKLF

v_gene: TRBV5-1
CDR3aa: ASSPGPGNTEAF

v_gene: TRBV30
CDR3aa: AQATGFAEAF

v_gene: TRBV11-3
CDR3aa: ASSPSWERGTDEQF

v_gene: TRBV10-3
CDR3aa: AISEGRGSRETQY

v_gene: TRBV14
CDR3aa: ASSYREIRTDTQY

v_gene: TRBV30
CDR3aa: AWISGGPTQY

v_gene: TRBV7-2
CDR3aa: ASSGTGRVTDTQY

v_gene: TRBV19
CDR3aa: ASSIVGTSLQETQY

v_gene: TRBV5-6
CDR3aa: ASSLVTGNQPQH

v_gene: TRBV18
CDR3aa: ASSPGEDQPQH

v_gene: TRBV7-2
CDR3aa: ASSLVVAVQHEQY

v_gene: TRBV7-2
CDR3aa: ASSPLAANGHNEQF

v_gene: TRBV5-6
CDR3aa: ASSLLANEQY

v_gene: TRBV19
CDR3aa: ASSRQGEQY

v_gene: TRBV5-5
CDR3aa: ASSLGGSLNTEAF

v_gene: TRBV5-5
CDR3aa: ASSRRGTGDTDTQY

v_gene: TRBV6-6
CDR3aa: ASSYGTRGQETQY

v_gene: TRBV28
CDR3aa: ASSFRGTQY

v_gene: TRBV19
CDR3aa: ASSINGQAGSYEQY

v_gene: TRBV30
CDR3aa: AWSRVSNQPQH

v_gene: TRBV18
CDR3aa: ASSPSGGYNEQF

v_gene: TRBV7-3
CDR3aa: ASSSASGFHEQF

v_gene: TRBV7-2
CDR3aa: ASSATSGTGRDNEQF

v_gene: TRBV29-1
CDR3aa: SAGQSTEAF

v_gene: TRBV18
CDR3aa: ASSPPSVGPGARGGQY

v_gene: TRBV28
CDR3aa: ASSTLPGTGNQETQY

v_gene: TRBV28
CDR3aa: AIGGRAPSEQY

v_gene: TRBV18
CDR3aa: ASSPNRGPYNEQF

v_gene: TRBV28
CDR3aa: ASTDSAGNTIY

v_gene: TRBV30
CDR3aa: AWSAGSTEAF

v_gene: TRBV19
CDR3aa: ASSPQTGVGYEQY

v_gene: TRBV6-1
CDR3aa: ASTTVNEQF

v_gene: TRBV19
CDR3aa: ASSTDRGEPNTEAF

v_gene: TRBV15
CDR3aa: ATSRVGRLAKNIQY

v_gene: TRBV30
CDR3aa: AWSVLLAGPGEDTQY

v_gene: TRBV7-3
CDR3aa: ASSLTSVSGANVLT

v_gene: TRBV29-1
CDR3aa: SVEGAPGQGASSYGYT